The table lists the clone carrying this TCR beta chain with many counts. Joint extraction of RNA and DNA used about 17-31 mg of bulk tissue that was unsorted. This sample stems from a study of tumor-infiltrating lymphocytes in primary liver carcinoma. Turning to the study itself: Sequenced samples came back with roughly 3.65 to 7.13 million productive TCRbeta reads, and the counts looked alike across tissue types.

TCR beta cDNA was made from approximately 500 ng total RNA with a constant-region primer. Modified slightly, ARM-PCR produced TCR beta libraries over three nested multiplex PCR rounds. Rounds one and two of PCR, each of roughly 10 cycles, were primed with TRBV1-TRBV30 forward primers and a C-beta reverse primer. TCRdb itself ran the multiplex PCR reads through MiXCR, one entry per CDR3 protein. The sample carries more than 95,000 distinct CDR3 sequences, roughly 80% recorded once. Between the trimmed V and J ends, which lost 0 bases and 4 bases, there was a span of 16 bases. Germline CDR1 MGHRA, CDR2 YSYEKL. This CDR3 spans 17 amino acids.

Sequences were obtained from liver tumor tissue from sampling region 3. Subset meaning: tumor region T3, left-lateral pole. This chain links TRBV4-1 with TRBJ1-5; D is possibly TRBD1 (5 bases). The TCR comes from a man aged 40-49 years with primary liver carcinoma and hepatitis B virus infection. The CDR3 DNA reads as TGCGCCAGCAGCCAAGATCCGGGGACCGCCGGGAATCAGCCCCAGCATTTT. Its translation: CASSQDPGTAGNQPQHF.